What follows are 26 T cell receptor beta chains derived from one specimen sequenced in a study of T cell changes during pregnancy in multiple sclerosis. The data were produced by immunoSEQ multiplex PCR, yet TCRdb's version contains in-frame clones alone and is incomplete. The data contain fewer than 100,000 clones, around 89% of them singletons. Specimen: peripheral blood, collected before pregnancy. These receptors were obtained from a female donor with multiple sclerosis, enrolled in a pregnancy study.

J is TRBJ1-5 and V is TRBV7-9, with unresolved D. The V end lost 6 bases, the J end lost 5 bases, and 8 bases lay between the germline ends. Germline lookup yields CDR1 SEHNR and CDR2 FQNEAQ (reference sequence). There are 12 residues in the CDR3. CDR3 nucleotide sequence: TGTGCCAGCAGTTCCGGTCATCAGCCCCAGCATTTT. Protein product: CASSSGHQPQHF.

This chain joins TRBV4-1 and TRBJ2-5, with D unclear. V lost 1 base, J lost 2 bases, and 8 bases lay in between. The germline V gene encodes CDR1 MGHRA and CDR2 YSYEKL. This CDR3 contains 14 residues. The CDR3 sequence: CASSQGNRQETQYF. CDR3 DNA: TGCGCCAGCAGCCAAGGAAACAGACAAGAGACCCAGTACTTC.

The rearrangement joins TRBV18 to TRBJ2-1; TRBD2 matches at 9 bases. After removal of 2 bases from V and 3 bases from J, the junction contained 8 bases not matched to a gene. The CDR3 is 17 amino acids. Per the germline V gene, CDR1 is KGHSH and CDR2 is LQKENI. Here the CDR3 reads CASSPSQAGGFYNEQFF. The CDR3 DNA reads TGTGCCAGCTCACCATCCCAAGCGGGGGGTTTCTACAATGAGCAGTTCTTC.

The chain recombines TRBV19 with TRBJ1-1, with 7 bases matching TRBD1. Germline assignment: CDR1 LNHDA and CDR2 SQIVND (reference sequence). This CDR3 is built from 15 residues. J gave up 1 base and V 11 bases, and 13 bases lay outside the gene matches. In DNA form, the CDR3 reads TGTGCCGGGAAGCGGGAGGGGGCCGGGAACACTGAAGCTTTCTTT. Translated, it gives CAGKREGAGNTEAFF.

The chain has TRBV18 and TRBJ1-6; 8 bases agree with TRBD1. This CDR3 is 15 amino acids long. Trimming cost V 6 bases and J 4 bases; bases outside gene matches: 5. In germline, CDR1 is KGHSH, CDR2 LQKENI. Here the CDR3 reads CASSTRQGYNSPLHF. CDR3 nucleotides: TGTGCCAGCTCTACGAGACAGGGGTATAATTCACCCCTCCACTTT.

The chain combines TRBV10-3 with TRBJ1-1; D is undetermined. Trimming cost V 5 bases and J 0 bases, with 13 bases left between them. Looked up from germline, CDR1 is ENHRY and CDR2 is SYGVKD. The length of the CDR3 is 15 residues. The CDR3 nucleotides are TGTGCCATCAGTCCCTCTATGAGCGTGAACACTGAAGCTTTCTTT. Translation: CAISPSMSVNTEAFF.

V is TRBV7-2 and J is TRBJ1-1, with 12 bases that match TRBD1. The CDR3 is made up of 14 amino acids. The V gene's germline CDR1 is SGHTA and CDR2 FQGNSA. V dropped 5 bases and J dropped 7; count of bases not matched to a gene: 5. The CDR3 loop reads CASSPGQGALEAFF. For the CDR3, the DNA is TGTGCCAGCAGCCCGGGACAGGGGGCCCTTGAAGCTTTCTTT.

This clone occurred a few times. This chain connects TRBV7-8 to TRBJ1-6; D is unresolved. V lost 0 bases to trimming and J lost 8 bases, with 11 bases between them. This CDR3 region has 15 residues. The V gene's germline CDR1 is SGHVS and CDR2 FQNEAQ. In DNA, the CDR3 is TGTGCCAGCAGCTTAGCCGCACTAACGGATTCACCCCTCCACTTT. It yields the protein CASSLAALTDSPLHF.

CDR3 region: CASSVNRDGANEKLFF. Here the CDR3 DNA reads TGTGCCAGCAGTGTAAACAGGGATGGAGCTAATGAAAAACTGTTTTTT. The rearrangement uses TRBV2 and TRBJ1-4, with D perhaps TRBD1 (6 bases). This CDR3 is built from 16 residues. Deletions cut 4 bases from V and 3 bases from J, with 15 bases between. Germline loops: CDR1 SNHLY, CDR2 FYNNEI. Full variable domain (outside the CDR3, taken from reference TRBV2 and TRBJ1-4): EPEVTQTPSHQVTQMGQEVILRCVPISNHLYFYWYRQILGQKVEFLVSFYNNEISEKSEIFDDQFSVERPDGSNFTLKIRSTKLEDSAMYFCASSVNRDGANEKLFFGSGTQLSVL.

The sample holds one count of this clone. In DNA form, the CDR3 reads TGTGCCAGCAAAATGGGGTGGGAGGAAAAACTGTTTTTT. It is translated as CASKMGWEEKLFF. J is TRBJ1-4 and V is TRBV2; D gene ambiguous. The CDR3 has 13 amino acids. Per germline, CDR1 SNHLY and CDR2 FYNNEI. V lost 7 bases and J lost 8, with 14 bases in between.

The V and J genes are TRBV6-4 and TRBJ2-3; 8 bases agree with TRBD1. CDR3 length equals 16 residues. J gave up 7 bases and V 5 bases, and 14 bases lay outside the gene matches. Per germline, CDR1 MRHNA and CDR2 SNTAGT. DNA of the CDR3: TGTGCCAGCAGTTCTTTAATTCTGGACAGGGTATATACGCAGTATTTT. It translates to CASSSLILDRVYTQYF.

The chain combines TRBV18 with TRBJ1-5; D is possibly TRBD1 (5 bases). CDR1 is KGHSH and CDR2 is LQKENI in the germline V gene. Trimming cost V 4 bases and J 4 bases, with 14 bases left between them. The CDR3 loop spans 15 amino acids. CDR3 DNA sequence: TGTGCCAGCTCACTCGACCAGGGTTGGAATCAGCCCCAGCATTTT. Amino acids: CASSLDQGWNQPQHF.

The rearrangement joins TRBV5-4 to TRBJ2-7; 12 nucleotides match TRBD1. After removal of 4 bases from V and 7 bases from J, the junction contained 12 bases not matched to a gene. The CDR3 is made up of 16 amino acids. Per germline, CDR1 SGHNT and CDR2 YYREEE (reference sequence). The CDR3 DNA reads as TGTGCCAGCAGCCCGGGGGGGGGACAGGGGGCGAGTGAGCAGTACTTC. Translation gives CASSPGGGQGASEQYF.

The CDR3 DNA is TGTGCCAGCAGTACATCTGGGCCACTGGACTATGGCTACACCTTC. Translated, it gives CASSTSGPLDYGYTF. The J gene is TRBJ1-2, the V gene TRBV28; D is uncertain. Germline V gene sequence: CDR1 MDHEN, CDR2 SYDVKM. V was pared by 5 bases and J by 3 bases, with 16 bases between. The CDR3 spans 15 residues.

CDR3 region: CASSLTSGPQHF. The DNA for the CDR3 is TGTGCCAGCAGCTTGACAAGCGGCCCCCAGCATTTT. This chain connects TRBV7-8 to TRBJ1-5; D unclear. Deletions cut 3 bases from V and 10 bases from J, with 10 bases between. Germline lookup yields CDR1 SGHVS and CDR2 FQNEAQ. This CDR3 is 12 amino acids long.

The V call is TRBV6-5, the J call TRBJ1-4, with unresolved D. CDR1 and CDR2 from the germline V gene are MNHEY and SVGAGI. Deletions cut 6 bases from V and 8 bases from J, with 13 bases between. The CDR3 runs to 13 residues. This CDR3 is CASSQRGWEKLFF. The CDR3 nucleotides read TGTGCCAGCAGCCAACGGGGATGGGAAAAACTGTTTTTT.

The chain uses TRBV27 and TRBJ2-1, with D unresolved. CDR1 MNHEY and CDR2 SMNVEV come from the germline V gene (reference sequence). CDR3 size: 14 residues. The V gene lost 0 bases and the J gene lost 10 bases, with 13 bases spanning the gap. The CDR3 DNA follows: TGTGCCAGCAGTTTATCGACATTGAGAAGAGAGCAGTTCTTC. This sequence encodes CASSLSTLRREQFF.

In this sample, this clone turned up once. The V and J genes are TRBV15 and TRBJ2-6; D perhaps matches TRBD1 (5 bases). Germline CDR1 and CDR2: LNHNV and YYDKDF (reference sequence). The CDR3 spans 15 residues. With 3 bases removed from V and 0 bases from J, the gap between germline ends came to 6 bases. CDR3 protein: CATSRDNSGANVLTF. As DNA, the CDR3 is TGTGCCACCAGCAGGGACAACTCTGGGGCCAACGTCCTGACTTTC.

The chain uses TRBV5-1 and TRBJ1-1; maybe TRBD1 (6 bases). V was clipped by 4 bases and J by 6 bases, with 22 bases between them. The CDR3 covers 16 residues. CDR1 is SGHRS and CDR2 is YFSETQ in the germline V gene. In DNA form, the CDR3 reads TGCGCCAGCAGCCCTAGGGGGGGGCAGGGATACTCTGAAGCTTTCTTT. Amino acids: CASSPRGGQGYSEAFF.

The table lists this clone with a count of one. The CDR3 region is CASSWTEFEAFF. CDR3 coding DNA: TGTGCCAGCAGCTGGACAGAGTTTGAAGCTTTCTTT. The chain employs TRBV7-9 and TRBJ1-1; maybe TRBD1 (6 bases). The CDR3 length is 12 residues. CDR1 and CDR2 from the germline V gene are SEHNR and FQNEAQ (reference sequence). V lost 4 bases, J lost 7 bases, and 10 bases lay in between.

This chain connects TRBV18 to TRBJ1-2, with 8 bases fitting TRBD1. This CDR3 region has 15 residues. The ends lost 3 bases at V and 4 bases at J; junction bases unmatched: 7. Germline assignment: CDR1 KGHSH and CDR2 LQKENI. CDR3 DNA sequence: TGTGCCAGCTCACCCGGACAGGGTATAAGCTATGGCTACACCTTC. Amino acid sequence: CASSPGQGISYGYTF.

This clone came up many times. The gene calls are TRBV7-9 and TRBJ1-2; TRBD1 might be the D (5 bases). Trimming shortened V by 5 bases and J by 7 bases, and 17 bases separated the two germline ends. The CDR3 is made up of 14 amino acids. Germline CDR1 and CDR2: SEHNR and FQNEAQ (reference sequence). CDR3 loop: CASSPYFPGAGYTF. The CDR3 DNA is TGTGCCAGCAGCCCCTACTTCCCTGGGGCTGGCTACACCTTC.

The rearrangement uses TRBV2 and TRBJ1-3; D might be TRBD1 (6 bases). The CDR3 consists of 16 residues. CDR1 and CDR2 from the germline V gene are SNHLY and FYNNEI. V lost 5 bases and J 0 bases, leaving 14 bases between the germline ends. DNA of the CDR3: TGTGCCAGCAGTCGAGGGGGGGCCCTCTCTGGAAACACCATATATTTT. Its protein product is CASSRGGALSGNTIYF.

The V call is TRBV2, the J call TRBJ2-5; 9 bases are a match to TRBD2. The CDR3 runs 15 residues. From germline, CDR1 is SNHLY and CDR2 FYNNEI. Trimming removed 0 bases from V and 5 bases from J; junction bases left unmatched: 4. The DNA for the CDR3 is TGTGCCAGCAGTGAAGCCAGCGGGGGGCGGGAGACCCAGTACTTC. Translated, it gives CASSEASGGRETQYF.

The V gene is TRBV29-1, the J gene TRBJ1-2, with D possibly TRBD1 on 6 matching bases. The germline V gene has CDR1 SQVTM and CDR2 ANQGSEA. This CDR3 has 13 residues. The V end was cut by 4 bases, the J end by 4 bases, with 13 bases between. In nucleotides, the CDR3 is TGCAGCGTTGGAGATGGACAGCTCTATGGCTACACCTTC. Residues: CSVGDGQLYGYTF.

The chain employs TRBV5-1 and TRBJ2-5; 14 bases fit TRBD2. Germline V lookup: CDR1 SGHRS, CDR2 YFSETQ. V lost 4 bases, J lost 0 bases, and 5 bases stayed unmatched. The length of the CDR3 is 17 residues. The CDR3 DNA reads as TGCGCCAGCAGCCCCAGACTAGCGGGGGGGTACCAAGAGACCCAGTACTTC. Translating gives CASSPRLAGGYQETQYF.